The subject of this entry is one T cell receptor (beta chain). Patients were all untreated before their thyroid surgery. The source of the sample is a study of metastatic and nonmetastatic thyroid tumors. At the level of the study: Repertoire comparisons spanned blood and tumor or nodule tissue from malignant and benign thyroid patients.

In germline, CDR1 is SGHRS, CDR2 YFSETQ. This CDR3 spans 14 amino acids. V lost 2 bases, J lost 4 bases, and 10 bases lay in between. TCRdb re-analyzed the PCR reads through MiXCR. The top ten hold 6% to 9.5% of the sample, which has around 26,000 clones, about 20% seen once. This sequence joins TRBV5-1 and TRBJ1-3, with D possibly TRBD1 on 5 matching bases. The receptor was derived from a female donor with papillary thyroid cancer or a benign thyroid nodule (not recorded which). Some clones in this sample may be carry-over from other donors' samples. The sample consisted of blood. CDR3 nucleotide sequence: TGCGCCAGCAGCTTAGTAGGGGACGGAAACACCATATATTTT. The encoded protein is CASSLVGDGNTIYF.